A few counts support the clone carrying this T cell receptor beta chain. Its antigen is not identified. This specimen belongs to a study of CD8 T cells in ankylosing spondylitis. Germline-derived CDR1 and CDR2 are DFQATT and SNEGSKA (reference sequence). The CDR3 extends over 15 amino acids. V was trimmed by 5 bases and J by 0 bases, leaving 14 bases between them. Study outcomes and limitations: A TCR beta motif of several highly homologous variants seemed to mark ankylosing spondylitis blood.

MiXCR, run by TCRdb on the 5' RACE reads, gives a single entry per CDR3 protein. The repertoire holds roughly 700,000 distinct CDR3 sequences, with 15% to 20% as singletons. The receptor comes from a male donor with ankylosing spondylitis. This chain connects TRBV20-1 to TRBJ2-1; weak D call: TRBD2 (6 bases). What was sequenced was blood, either unsorted or a sorted T cell fraction (not recorded which). This CDR3 is CSAGGPLSSYNEQFF. The CDR3 DNA reads TGCAGTGCTGGAGGGCCGCTAAGCTCCTACAATGAGCAGTTCTTC.